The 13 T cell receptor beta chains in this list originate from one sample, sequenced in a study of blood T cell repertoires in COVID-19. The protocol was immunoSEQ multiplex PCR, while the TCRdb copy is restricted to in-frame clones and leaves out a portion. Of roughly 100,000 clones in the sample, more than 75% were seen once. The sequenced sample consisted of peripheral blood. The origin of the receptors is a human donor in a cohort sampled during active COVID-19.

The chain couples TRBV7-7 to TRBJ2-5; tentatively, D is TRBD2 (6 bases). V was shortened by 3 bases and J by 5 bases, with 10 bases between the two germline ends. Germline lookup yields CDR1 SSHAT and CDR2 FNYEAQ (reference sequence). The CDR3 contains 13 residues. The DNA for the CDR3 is TGTGCCAGCAGCTTGGGCCGGGGGGAGACCCAGTACTTC. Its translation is CASSLGRGETQYF.

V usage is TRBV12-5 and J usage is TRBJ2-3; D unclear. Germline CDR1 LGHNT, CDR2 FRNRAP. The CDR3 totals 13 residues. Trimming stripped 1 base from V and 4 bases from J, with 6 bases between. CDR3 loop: CASGLGSADTQYF. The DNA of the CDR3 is TGTGCTAGTGGTTTGGGTTCGGCAGATACGCAGTATTTT.

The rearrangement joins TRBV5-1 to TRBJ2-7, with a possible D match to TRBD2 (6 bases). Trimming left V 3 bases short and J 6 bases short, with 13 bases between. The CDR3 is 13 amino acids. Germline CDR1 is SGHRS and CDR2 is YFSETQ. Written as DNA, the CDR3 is TGCGCCAGCAGCTCCTTACCCGGGGGCGAGCAGTACTTC. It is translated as CASSSLPGGEQYF.

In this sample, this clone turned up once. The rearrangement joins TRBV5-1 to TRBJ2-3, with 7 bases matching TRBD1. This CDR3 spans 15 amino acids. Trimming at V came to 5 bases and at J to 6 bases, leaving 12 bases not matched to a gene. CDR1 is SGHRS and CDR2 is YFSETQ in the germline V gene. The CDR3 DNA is TGCGCCAGCAGTCGTAGGACAGGCGTTACGGATACGCAGTATTTT. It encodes CASSRRTGVTDTQYF.

The CDR3 sequence: CASREARTDTQYF. The CDR3, as DNA: TGTGCCAGCCGGGAGGCCCGGACAGATACGCAGTATTTT. This chain uses TRBV28 with TRBJ2-3; TRBD2 matches at 7 bases. V lost 8 bases to trimming and J lost 3 bases; unmatched junction nucleotides: 5. Germline V lookup: CDR1 MDHEN, CDR2 SYDVKM. The CDR3 runs to 13 residues.

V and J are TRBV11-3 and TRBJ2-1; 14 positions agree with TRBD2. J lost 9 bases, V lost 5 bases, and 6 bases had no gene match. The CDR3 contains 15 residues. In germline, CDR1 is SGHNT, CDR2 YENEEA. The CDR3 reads CASSRGTSGGVEQFF. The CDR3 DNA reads TGTGCCAGCAGCCGAGGGACTAGCGGGGGAGTTGAGCAGTTCTTC.

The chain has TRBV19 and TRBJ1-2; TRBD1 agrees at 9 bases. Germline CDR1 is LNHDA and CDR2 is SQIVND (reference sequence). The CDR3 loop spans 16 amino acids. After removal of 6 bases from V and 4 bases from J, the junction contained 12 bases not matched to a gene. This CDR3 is CASSPSTGTGRYGYTF. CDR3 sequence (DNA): TGTGCCAGTAGCCCATCTACCGGGACAGGGCGCTATGGCTACACCTTC.

CDR3 nucleotide sequence: TGTGCCAGCACCTCCTCCGGCGGCAGCCTGGGGGGTGCGCAGTATTTT. Its translation is CASTSSGGSLGGAQYF. The gene calls are TRBV7-2 and TRBJ2-3, with D possibly matching TRBD2 (6 bases). This CDR3 has 16 amino acids. Between the trimmed V and J ends, which lost 7 bases and 10 bases, there was a span of 27 bases. Per the germline V gene, CDR1 is SGHTA and CDR2 is FQGNSA.

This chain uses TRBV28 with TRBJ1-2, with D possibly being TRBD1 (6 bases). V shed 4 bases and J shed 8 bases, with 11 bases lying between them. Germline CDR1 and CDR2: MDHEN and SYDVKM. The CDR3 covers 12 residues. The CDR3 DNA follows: TGTGCCAGCAGTTACAGGGTCGGCGGCTACACCTTC. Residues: CASSYRVGGYTF.

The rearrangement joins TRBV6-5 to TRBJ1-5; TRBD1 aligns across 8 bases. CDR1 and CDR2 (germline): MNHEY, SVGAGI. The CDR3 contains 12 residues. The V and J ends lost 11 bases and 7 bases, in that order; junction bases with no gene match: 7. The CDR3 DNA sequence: TGTGCCGCCGACAGGGGCGCGCAGCCCCAGCATTTT. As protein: CAADRGAQPQHF.

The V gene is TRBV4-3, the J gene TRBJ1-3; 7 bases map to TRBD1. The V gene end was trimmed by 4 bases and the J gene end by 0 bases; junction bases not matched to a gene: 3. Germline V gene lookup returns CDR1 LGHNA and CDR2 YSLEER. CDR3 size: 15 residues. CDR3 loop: CASSPDRSSGNTIYF. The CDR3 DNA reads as TGCGCCAGCAGCCCGGACAGGTCCTCTGGAAACACCATATATTTT.

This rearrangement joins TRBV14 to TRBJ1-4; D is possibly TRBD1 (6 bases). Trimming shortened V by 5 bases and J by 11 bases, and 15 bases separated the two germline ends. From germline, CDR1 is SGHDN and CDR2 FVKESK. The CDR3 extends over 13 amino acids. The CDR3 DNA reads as TGTGCCAGCAGCACAGTACAGGGACGGAAACTGTTTTTT. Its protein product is CASSTVQGRKLFF.

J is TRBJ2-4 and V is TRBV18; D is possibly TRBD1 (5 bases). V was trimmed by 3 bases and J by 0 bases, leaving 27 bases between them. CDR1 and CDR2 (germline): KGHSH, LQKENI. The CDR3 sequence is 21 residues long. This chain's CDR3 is CASSPSRAAYKVRLAKNIQYF. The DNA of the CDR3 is TGTGCCAGCTCACCCAGCAGGGCAGCCTATAAGGTGAGACTAGCCAAAAACATTCAGTACTTC.